One and the same sample provided the 21 T cell receptor beta chains below, sequenced in a study of shared clonotypes between healthy human individuals. Some clones are missing from TCRdb's copy, which holds only in-frame ones; the method was immunoSEQ multiplex PCR. The sample lists under 600,000 clones, around 95% seen once, with approximately 0.06% in the top ten. Sequenced material: naive CD4+ T cells sorted from blood. Noted subset: CD45RA+ positively selected. These receptors originate from a woman in her twenties or thirties in good health.

The CDR3 here is CASSDPRALEKLFF. The DNA of the CDR3 is TGTGCCAGCAGCGACCCACGTGCGTTGGAAAAACTGTTTTTT. The rearrangement links TRBV5-8 to TRBJ1-4; D gene ambiguous. This CDR3 is 14 amino acids long. From germline, CDR1 is SGHTS and CDR2 YDEGEE. V was clipped by 4 bases and J by 8 bases, with 15 bases between them. The variable domain in full, completed from reference TRBV5-8 and TRBJ1-4, reads EAGVTQSPTHLIKTRGQQATLRCSPISGHTSVYWYQQALGLGLQFLLWYDEGEERNRGNFPPRFSGRQFPNYSSELNVNALELEDSALYLCASSDPRALEKLFFGSGTQLSVL.

The gene calls are TRBV4-1 and TRBJ2-3; D gene unclear. Germline V gene sequence: CDR1 MGHRA, CDR2 YSYEKL. The V gene lost 3 bases and the J gene lost 6 bases, with 7 bases spanning the gap. The CDR3 is made up of 12 amino acids. CDR3: CASSHLVDTQYF. The CDR3 nucleotides are TGCGCCAGCAGCCATCTAGTCGATACGCAGTATTTT.

The rearrangement uses TRBV5-1 and TRBJ1-5, with unresolved D. Trimming removed 4 bases from V and 4 bases from J, with 9 bases in between. The CDR3 totals 13 residues. Germline V gives CDR1 SGHRS, CDR2 YFSETQ. As DNA, the CDR3 is TGCGCCAGCAGCCCGGGAGTTAATCAGCCCCAGCATTTT. Translation: CASSPGVNQPQHF.

This clone appeared once. The CDR3 DNA reads TGTGCCAGCAGTTACCAGCTGTCCTACAATGAGCAGTTCTTC. It codes for CASSYQLSYNEQFF. The rearrangement joins TRBV6-5 to TRBJ2-1; D is undetermined. The germline V and J ends were trimmed by 2 bases and 1 base, with 6 bases remaining between them. CDR3 length equals 14 residues. Germline V CDR1 and CDR2: MNHEY, SVGAGI.

The J gene is TRBJ2-7, the V gene TRBV13, with D tentatively TRBD1 (5 bases). The CDR3 is made up of 15 amino acids. Trimming left V 2 bases short and J 10 bases short, with 21 bases between. The germline gives CDR1 PRHDT, CDR2 FYEKMQ (reference sequence). CDR3 sequence: CASSLQSRIPDRQYF. The CDR3 bases are TGTGCCAGCAGCTTACAATCCCGAATCCCAGACAGACAGTACTTC.

The V gene is TRBV15, the J gene TRBJ1-3, with 7 bases fitting TRBD1. The CDR3 has 16 amino acids. V lost 0 bases to trimming and J lost 2 bases; unmatched junction nucleotides: 4. Germline loops: CDR1 LNHNV, CDR2 YYDKDF (reference sequence). For the CDR3, the DNA is TGTGCCACCAGCAGAGATCCCGGGACAGCTGGAAACACCATATATTTT. It codes for CATSRDPGTAGNTIYF.

This clone has a single count. The genes are TRBV2 and TRBJ1-2; 9 positions match TRBD1. The ends lost 4 bases at V and 6 bases at J; junction bases unmatched: 3. CDR1 and CDR2 from the germline V gene are SNHLY and FYNNEI. This CDR3 contains 13 residues. The CDR3 loop is CASSGNRGHGYTF. The CDR3 region has the DNA TGTGCCAGCAGTGGAAACAGGGGGCATGGCTACACCTTC.

V is TRBV28 and J is TRBJ2-3; TRBD1 matches 8 bases. Per the germline V gene, CDR1 is MDHEN and CDR2 is SYDVKM. This CDR3 is 14 amino acids long. Germline trimming cut 5 bases from V and 5 bases from J; bases unmatched to any gene: 6. CDR3 bases: TGTGCCAGCAGTCGCCAGGGGGCGGGAGATACGCAGTATTTT. Amino acid sequence: CASSRQGAGDTQYF.

This chain uses TRBV10-2 with TRBJ2-1, with 7 bases that match TRBD2. Germline CDR1 reads WSHSY; CDR2 reads SAAADI. V lost 0 bases, J lost 5 bases, and 10 bases stayed unmatched. This CDR3 region has 17 residues. The chain's CDR3 is CASSESSAGVGHNEQFF. As DNA, the CDR3 is TGCGCCAGCAGTGAGTCGTCGGCGGGAGTCGGCCACAATGAGCAGTTCTTC.

The J gene is TRBJ2-7, the V gene TRBV27; D unresolved. This CDR3 comprises 15 residues. CDR1 is MNHEY and CDR2 is SMNVEV in the germline V gene (reference sequence). The V end was cut by 4 bases, the J end by 2 bases, with 15 bases between. CDR3 DNA: TGTGCCAGCAGTTCCCTCGGAGACGCAGCCTACGAGCAGTACTTC. Protein sequence: CASSSLGDAAYEQYF.

The chain links TRBV28 to TRBJ2-7; 7 bases fit TRBD2. V shed 5 bases, J shed 7 bases, and the junction held 14 bases outside the gene matches. The CDR3 contains 15 residues. Germline V gene data show CDR1 as MDHEN and CDR2 as SYDVKM. The CDR3 sequence: CASSPTSVADREQYF. The CDR3 nucleotides read TGTGCCAGCAGTCCCACTAGCGTTGCTGATAGAGAGCAGTACTTC.

This chain connects TRBV18 to TRBJ1-5, with D maybe TRBD1 (5 bases). Trimming pared 5 bases from V and 2 bases from J, leaving 19 bases between. Germline V lookup: CDR1 KGHSH, CDR2 LQKENI. CDR3 size: 17 residues. The CDR3 DNA reads as TGTGCCAGCTCAAACCAAGTTCAGTCCAGGGGCAATCAGCCCCAGCATTTT. This sequence encodes CASSNQVQSRGNQPQHF. Combining the CDR3 with reference TRBV18 and TRBJ1-5 gives the whole variable domain NAGVMQNPRHLVRRRGQEARLRCSPMKGHSHVYWYRQLPEEGLKFMVYLQKENIIDESGMPKERFSAEFPKEGPSILRIQQVVRGDSAAYFCASSNQVQSRGNQPQHFGDGTRLSIL.

This rearrangement joins TRBV27 to TRBJ2-5, with 9 bases matching TRBD1. The J call may be mistaken, given a closer DNA end match to TRBJ2-7. Germline loops: CDR1 MNHEY, CDR2 SMNVEV (reference sequence). The CDR3 runs 14 residues. The DNA of the CDR3 is TGTGCCAGCGACGCAACGGGACAGGGTCACGAGCAGTACTTC. Its translation: CASDATGQGHEQYF.

The CDR3 DNA reads TGTGCCAGCAGCCTCCGACTAGCGGGAGAGATCGCAGATACGCAGTATTTT. Its translation is CASSLRLAGEIADTQYF. The J gene is TRBJ2-3, the V gene TRBV11-2; TRBD2 matches 12 bases. This CDR3 spans 17 amino acids. V lost 5 bases to trimming and J lost 4 bases; unmatched junction nucleotides: 10. CDR1 is SGHAT and CDR2 is FQNNGV in the germline V gene.

The gene calls are TRBV7-9 and TRBJ2-7, with D unresolved. CDR3 length: 12 residues. Trimming removed 5 bases at V and 2 bases at J, with 7 bases between. The germline gives CDR1 SEHNR, CDR2 FQNEAQ (reference sequence). CDR3 DNA: TGTGCCAGCAGCCCCGATACCTACGAGCAGTACTTC. It encodes CASSPDTYEQYF.

The chain recombines TRBV28 with TRBJ2-7; perhaps D is TRBD1 or TRBD2 (5 bases each). The CDR3 has 16 amino acids. The germline gives CDR1 MDHEN, CDR2 SYDVKM. Trimming pared 5 bases from V and 5 bases from J, leaving 22 bases between. The CDR3 bases are TGTGCCAGCAGTCCAGCGGCGGCAGGGAACCCGAACGAGCAGTACTTC. Residues: CASSPAAAGNPNEQYF.

J is TRBJ1-1 and V is TRBV19, with D unresolved. The CDR3 covers 15 residues. Trimming cost V 6 bases and J 4 bases, with 18 bases left between them. Germline V gene data show CDR1 as LNHDA and CDR2 as SQIVND (reference sequence). In DNA form, the CDR3 reads TGTGCCAGTAGGTGGGCAGCCTTCGGGAGCACTGAAGCTTTCTTT. Its translation: CASRWAAFGSTEAFF.

This sequence joins TRBV28 and TRBJ2-7, with TRBD2 matching 11 bases. Germline V gives CDR1 MDHEN, CDR2 SYDVKM. The CDR3 is 14 amino acids. V shed 6 bases and J 0 bases; nucleotides not matched to a gene: 1. The CDR3, as DNA: TGTGCCAGCAGGACTAGCGGGAACTCCTACGAGCAGTACTTC. Residues: CASRTSGNSYEQYF.

This chain uses TRBV2 with TRBJ1-5; no reliable D call. The CDR3 sequence is 12 residues long. Between the trimmed V and J ends, which lost 3 bases and 6 bases, there was a span of 6 bases. Germline V gene data show CDR1 as SNHLY and CDR2 as FYNNEI. CDR3 nucleotide sequence: TGTGCCAGCAGTGATCGGGGTCAGCCCCAGCATTTT. This codes for CASSDRGQPQHF.

The rearrangement joins TRBV5-8 to TRBJ1-5; 7 bases line up with TRBD1. Germline trimming cut 4 bases from V and 0 bases from J; bases unmatched to any gene: 4. Germline CDR1 is SGHTS and CDR2 is YDEGEE. CDR3 length equals 15 residues. CDR3: CASSPGTVSNQPQHF. The CDR3 DNA sequence: TGTGCCAGCAGCCCCGGGACAGTTAGCAATCAGCCCCAGCATTTT.

The V call is TRBV5-1, the J call TRBJ2-7, with a tentative D call TRBD1 (7 bases). With 0 bases removed from V and 5 bases from J, the gap between germline ends came to 15 bases. Germline CDR1 SGHRS, CDR2 YFSETQ. The CDR3 has 15 residues. The CDR3 DNA is TGCGCCAGCAGCTTGGGTGCGGGACAGAGAAACGAGCAGTACTTC. Its translation: CASSLGAGQRNEQYF.